This T cell receptor beta chain was identified in a study of cytomegalovirus exposure and HLA in healthy donors. Across the study: Earlier findings included more than 95 million unique TCR beta sequences obtained from 150 million to 200 million T cells. Study-wide findings and caveats: Of the V segments, some could not be distinguished, including TRBV6-2 and TRBV6-3, and were excluded. In an earlier analysis, productive rearrangement rates for most beta V segments clustered near 87% or 30%. Immune exposure information comprised only CMV serostatus.

The CDR3 runs 11 residues. From germline, CDR1 is MNHNS and CDR2 SASEGT. Deletions cut 9 bases from V and 4 bases from J, with 9 bases between. As regards this clone: Its target is unknown.

Researchers ran the PCR with 60 Vbeta and 13 Jbeta primers. This table comes from immunoSEQ multiplex PCR, and its TCRdb copy is limited to in-frame clones, with some not included. The sample includes 150,000 to 200,000 clones, over 70% of them seen just once. V gene TRBV6-1 combines with J gene TRBJ1-1, with D unresolved. Sequencing was carried out using PBMCs. The receptor was isolated from a woman aged 45-65 years in good health and CMV-seropositive. In DNA, the CDR3 is TGTGCCAGTACACGGGGCACTGAAGCTTTCTTT. This gives the protein CASTRGTEAFF.